Listed below are T cell receptor beta chains from one sample, sequenced in a study of regulatory T cells in long-lasting Graves disease. TCRdb used MiXCR to reprocess the multiplex PCR reads, holding one entry per CDR3 protein. The repertoire includes 300,000 to 350,000 distinct CDR3 sequences, roughly 21% of them detected once, and 25% to 35% sits in the top ten. The sequencing used peripheral blood mononuclear cells (PBMCs), collected when the disease was refractory, from a patient treated with antithyroid drugs. The receptor source for this set is a female donor with Graves disease. Both conserved end residues are part of each CDR3. The D gene is left open where the match is weak. Clone size, where shown, is once, few, many, or a class for clones that have expanded.

J gene	V gene	D gene	clone size	CDR3 DNA	CDR3 protein
TRBJ1-6	TRBV7-2	TRBD1	once	TGTGCCAGCAGCTACATGACAGGGAGATCACCCCTCCACTTT	CASSYMTGRSPLHF
TRBJ1-1	TRBV11-2	TRBD1	.	TGCGCCAGCAGCCGAGGGACAGGGAGGGGAACTGAAGCTTTCTTT	CASSRGTGRGTEAFF
TRBJ2-5	TRBV7-9	.	many	TGTGCCAGCACCTCGACGCAACAGCGGGAGACCCAGTACTTC	CASTSTQQRETQYF
TRBJ1-5	TRBV15	.	many	TGTGCCACCAGCAGAGATCTCAGGGCCCGAGGTCAGCCCCAGCATTTT	CATSRDLRARGQPQHF
TRBJ1-5	TRBV7-2	.	many	TGTGCCAGCAGCTTAGGGTTAAGGGCCCCCCAGGTGCCCCAGCATTTT	CASSLGLRAPQVPQHF
TRBJ1-5	TRBV30	.	.	TGTGCCTGGAGTACGGGTAGCAATCAGCCCCAGCATTTT	CAWSTGSNQPQHF
TRBJ1-4	TRBV7-9	.	.	TGTGCCAGCAGCTCCCCCAACCGGGACACCCCACTGGGGGCAACTAATGAAAAACTGTTTTTT	CASSSPNRDTPLGATNEKLFF
TRBJ2-7	TRBV28	TRBD2	many	TGTGCCAGCGGGAGCGGGAACTCCTACGAGCAGTACTTC	CASGSGNSYEQYF
TRBJ2-6	TRBV6-2/TRBV6-3	.	.	TGTGCCAGCACCCCCCTCCTCGGGGGGCGGACTGGGGCCAACGTCCTGACTTTC	CASTPLLGGRTGANVLTF
TRBJ1-1	TRBV19	.	few	TGTGCCAGTAGACAACGACAGGTCTCCGGTGAGACTGAAGCTTTCTTT	CASRQRQVSGETEAFF
TRBJ1-5	TRBV14	.	.	TGTGCCAGCAGCCAGCAACGGGTAGAGGATCAGCCCCAGCATTTT	CASSQQRVEDQPQHF
TRBJ1-2	TRBV29-1	.	many	TGCAGCGTTTCAGGATCGACAGTTTCTGACTATGGCTACACCTTC	CSVSGSTVSDYGYTF
TRBJ1-3	TRBV20-1	.	.	TGCAGTGCTCCGGGGAACTCTGGAAACACCATATATTTT	CSAPGNSGNTIYF
TRBJ2-5	TRBV12-3/TRBV12-4	.	.	TGTGCCAACAGCGGAGGGGGGACCCAGTACTTC	CANSGGGTQYF
TRBJ1-6	TRBV3-1	TRBD1	.	TGTGCCAGCAGAGGGACAGGGAGCTCCTATAATTCACCCCTCCACTTT	CASRGTGSSYNSPLHF
TRBJ2-7	TRBV12-3/TRBV12-4	.	few	TGTGCCAGCACTGTAGGGATCTCCTACGAGCAGTACTTC	CASTVGISYEQYF